This record covers a single TCR beta chain. Its antigen is not identified. The CDR3 is made up of 13 amino acids. V lost 7 bases and J lost 2, with 11 bases in between. CDR1 MNHNS and CDR2 SASEGT come from the germline V gene. In the PCR, 60 Vbeta and 13 Jbeta primers were used. The assay was immunoSEQ multiplex PCR, and TCRdb's table has in-frame clones only and misses some. The repertoire holds around 94,000 clones, with 78% as singletons. These data belong to a study of cytomegalovirus exposure and HLA in healthy donors. Study-wide findings and caveats: The study carried out a later analysis of TCR beta sequences. It associated some 17,000 of them with specific HLA alleles at a false discovery rate of 0.05.

The donors comprised healthy bone marrow donors. This rearrangement joins TRBV6-1 to TRBJ1-2, with D possibly TRBD1 on 5 matching bases. This clonotype was obtained from a male donor in good health and CMV-seropositive. The sequencing sample was made of PBMCs. CDR3 in DNA: TGTGCCAGCATTGCGGGGGGAAACTATGGCTACACCTTC. Its protein product is CASIAGGNYGYTF.